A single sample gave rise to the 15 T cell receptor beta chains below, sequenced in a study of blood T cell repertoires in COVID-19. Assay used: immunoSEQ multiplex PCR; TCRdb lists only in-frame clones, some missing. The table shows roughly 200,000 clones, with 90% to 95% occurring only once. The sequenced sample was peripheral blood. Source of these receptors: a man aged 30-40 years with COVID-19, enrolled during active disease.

The DNA of the CDR3 is TGTGCCAGCAGCACCCACCGGGACAGAAATTCACCCCTCCACTTT. Translation: CASSTHRDRNSPLHF. V and J are TRBV21-1 and TRBJ1-6; the D call TRBD1 from the table was never checked on the DNA. TRBV21-1 is annotated as a pseudogene. This CDR3 contains 15 residues.

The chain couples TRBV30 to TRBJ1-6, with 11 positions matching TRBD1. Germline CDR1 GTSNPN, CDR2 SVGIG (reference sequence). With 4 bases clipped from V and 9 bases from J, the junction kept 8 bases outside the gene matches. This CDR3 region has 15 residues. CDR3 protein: CAWTQEGTGGSPLHF. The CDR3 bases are TGTGCCTGGACCCAAGAGGGGACAGGGGGTTCACCCCTCCACTTT.

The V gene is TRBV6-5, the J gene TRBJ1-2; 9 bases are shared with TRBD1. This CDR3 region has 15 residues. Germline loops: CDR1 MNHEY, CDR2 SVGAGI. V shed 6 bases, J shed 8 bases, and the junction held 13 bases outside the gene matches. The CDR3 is CASRTHRGPLFGYTF. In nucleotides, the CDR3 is TGTGCCAGCAGGACCCACAGGGGGCCTTTGTTCGGCTACACCTTC.

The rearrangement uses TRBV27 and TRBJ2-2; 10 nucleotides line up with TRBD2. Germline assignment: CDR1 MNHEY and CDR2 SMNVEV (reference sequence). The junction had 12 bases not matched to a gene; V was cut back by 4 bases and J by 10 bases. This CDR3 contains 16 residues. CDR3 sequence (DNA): TGTGCCAGCAGTTACCGGACTAGCGGCCACCCGGAGGAGCTGTTTTTT. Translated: CASSYRTSGHPEELFF.

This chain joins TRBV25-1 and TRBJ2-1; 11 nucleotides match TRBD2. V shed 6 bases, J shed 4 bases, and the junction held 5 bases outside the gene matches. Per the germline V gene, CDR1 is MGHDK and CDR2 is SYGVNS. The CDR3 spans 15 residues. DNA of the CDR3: TGTGCCAGCAGAATGACTAGCGGGGCTTACAATGAGCAGTTCTTC. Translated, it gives CASRMTSGAYNEQFF. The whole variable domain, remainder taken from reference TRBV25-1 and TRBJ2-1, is EADIYQTPRYLVIGTGKKITLECSQTMGHDKMYWYQQDPGMELHLIHYSYGVNSTEKGDLSSESTVSRIRTEHFPLTLESARPSHTSQYLCASRMTSGAYNEQFFGPGTRLTVL.

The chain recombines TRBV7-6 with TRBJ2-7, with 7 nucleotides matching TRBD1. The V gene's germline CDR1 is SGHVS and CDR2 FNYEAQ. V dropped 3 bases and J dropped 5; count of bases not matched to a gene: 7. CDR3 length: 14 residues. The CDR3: CASSLATGDHEQYF. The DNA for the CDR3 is TGTGCCAGCAGCTTGGCTACAGGGGACCACGAGCAGTACTTC.

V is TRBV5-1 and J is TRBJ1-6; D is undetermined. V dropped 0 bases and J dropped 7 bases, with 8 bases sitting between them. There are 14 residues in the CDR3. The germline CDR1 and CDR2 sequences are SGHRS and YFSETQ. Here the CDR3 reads CASSLEQLNSPLHF. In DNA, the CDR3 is TGCGCCAGCAGCTTGGAACAGCTGAATTCACCCCTCCACTTT.

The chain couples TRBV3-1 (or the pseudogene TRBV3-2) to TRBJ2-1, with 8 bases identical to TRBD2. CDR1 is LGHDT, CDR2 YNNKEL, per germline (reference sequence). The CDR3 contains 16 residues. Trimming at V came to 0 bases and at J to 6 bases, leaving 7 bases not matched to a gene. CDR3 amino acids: CASSQESGGPRNEQFF. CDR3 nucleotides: TGTGCCAGCAGCCAAGAATCGGGGGGGCCTCGCAATGAGCAGTTCTTC.

DNA for the CDR3: TGCAGTGCTAGTTCCGGGACAGGGTCGAATTATGGCAACCACGAGCAGTACTTC. This encodes CSASSGTGSNYGNHEQYF. The chain links TRBV20-1 to TRBJ2-7; 9 nucleotides match TRBD1. J was trimmed by 5 bases and V by 3 bases; bases with no gene match: 20. In germline, CDR1 is DFQATT, CDR2 SNEGSKA (reference sequence). The CDR3 is 18 amino acids.

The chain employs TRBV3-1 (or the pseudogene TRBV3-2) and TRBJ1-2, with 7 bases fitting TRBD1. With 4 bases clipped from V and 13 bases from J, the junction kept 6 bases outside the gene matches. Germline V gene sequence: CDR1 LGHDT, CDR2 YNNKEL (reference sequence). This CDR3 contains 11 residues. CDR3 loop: CASSLRQGPTF. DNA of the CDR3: TGTGCCAGCAGCCTCCGACAGGGTCCCACCTTC.

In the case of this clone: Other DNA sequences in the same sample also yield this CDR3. CDR3 DNA sequence: TGTGCCAGCAGTTCGAAAGGCGGGACTGAAGCTTTCTTT. Translated, it gives CASSSKGGTEAFF. The chain is built from TRBV12-3 or TRBV12-4 and TRBJ1-1; D is uncertain. V was cut by 4 bases and J by 5 bases, with 11 bases left in between. This CDR3 is built from 13 residues.

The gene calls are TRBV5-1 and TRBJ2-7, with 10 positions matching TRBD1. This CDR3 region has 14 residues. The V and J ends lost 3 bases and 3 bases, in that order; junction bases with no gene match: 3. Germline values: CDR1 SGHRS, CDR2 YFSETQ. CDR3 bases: TGCGCCAGCAGCTGGGGACAGGGGATCTACGAGCAGTACTTC. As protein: CASSWGQGIYEQYF.

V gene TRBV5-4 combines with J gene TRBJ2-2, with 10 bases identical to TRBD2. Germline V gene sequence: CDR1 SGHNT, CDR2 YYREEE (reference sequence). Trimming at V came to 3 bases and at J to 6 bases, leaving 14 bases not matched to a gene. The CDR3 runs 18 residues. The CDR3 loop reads CASSSVAGGLEEAGELFF. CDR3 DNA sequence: TGTGCCAGCAGCTCCGTAGCGGGGGGACTCGAAGAGGCCGGGGAGCTGTTTTTT.

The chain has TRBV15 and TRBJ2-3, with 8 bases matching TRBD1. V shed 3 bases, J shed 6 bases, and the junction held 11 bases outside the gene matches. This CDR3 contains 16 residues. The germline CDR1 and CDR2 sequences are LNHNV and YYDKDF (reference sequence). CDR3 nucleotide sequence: TGTGCCACCAGCAGGATCACCGGGACAGGTGGCGATACGCAGTATTTT. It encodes CATSRITGTGGDTQYF.

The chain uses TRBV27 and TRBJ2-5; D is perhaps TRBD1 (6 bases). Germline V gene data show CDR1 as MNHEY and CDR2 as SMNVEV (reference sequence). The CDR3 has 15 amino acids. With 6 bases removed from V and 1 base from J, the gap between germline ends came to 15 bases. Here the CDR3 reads CASRKQGNGQETQYF. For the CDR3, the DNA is TGTGCCAGCAGAAAACAGGGTAACGGCCAAGAGACCCAGTACTTC.